This record concerns one T cell receptor (beta chain) sequence. Its specificity is not known. Unrecorded immune exposures were likely, despite nominal health at sampling. Per the germline V gene, CDR1 is MNHEY and CDR2 is SMNVEV (reference sequence). Trimming cost V 3 bases and J 1 base; bases outside gene matches: 9. The CDR3 totals 16 residues. This record comes from a study of cytomegalovirus exposure and HLA in healthy donors. Study findings and constraints: DRB1 had the most TCR associations and HLA-C the fewest, a later analysis found, with rates varying by HLA locus. In a later analysis, compared with equally common non-associated chains, HLA-associated beta chains were more expanded. Later analysis demonstrated an association between a missense DCLRE1C variant and TCR beta V- and J-gene trimming.

Both 60 Vbeta primers and 13 Jbeta primers went into the PCR. The method was immunoSEQ multiplex PCR; TCRdb's version includes in-frame clones alone and lacks a portion of them. Across fewer than 150,000 clones, the top ten clones capture 3.6% of the sample. This chain joins TRBV27 and TRBJ2-7; 7 bases agree with TRBD1. The clonotype originates from a man in his late teens or twenties in good health and CMV-seronegative. The sample taken for sequencing was PBMCs. CDR3 sequence: CASSFSSQGQSYEQYF. The CDR3 DNA follows: TGTGCCAGCAGTTTTTCTAGTCAGGGACAGTCCTACGAGCAGTACTTC.